A single sample gave rise to the 11 T cell receptor beta chains below, sequenced in a study of T cells after yellow fever vaccination. TCRdb re-called the 5' RACE reads with MiXCR, one entry per CDR3 protein. The sample lists about 340,000 distinct CDR3 sequences, 8.7% seen once, with about a sixth in the top ten. The specimen was PBMCs, collected on the day of the first yellow fever vaccination. Every receptor here comes from a man younger than 35 who received the YFV17D yellow fever vaccine.

The chain employs TRBV10-3 and TRBJ2-3; D perhaps matches TRBD1 (7 bases). This CDR3 has 14 amino acids. Germline CDR1 reads ENHRY; CDR2 reads SYGVKD. V lost 9 bases and J lost 2, with 15 bases in between. CDR3 coding DNA: TGTGCCATTGACCAGGGGGGCCTCACAGATACGCAGTATTTT. This codes for CAIDQGGLTDTQYF.

This clonotype was recorded many times. This sequence joins TRBV7-2 and TRBJ2-3; 10 bases are a match to TRBD1. The V and J ends lost 5 bases and 6 bases, in that order; junction bases with no gene match: 5. The CDR3 length is 14 residues. Germline lookup yields CDR1 SGHTA and CDR2 FQGNSA. The CDR3 DNA sequence: TGTGCCAGCAGCGTAGACAGGGGGCCGGATACGCAGTATTTT. Protein product: CASSVDRGPDTQYF. Complete variable domain (other parts from reference TRBV7-2 and TRBJ2-3): GAGVSQSPSNKVTEKGKDVELRCDPISGHTALYWYRQSLGQGLEFLIYFQGNSAPDKSGLPSDRFSAERTGGSVSTLTIQRTQQEDSAVYLCASSVDRGPDTQYFGPGTRLTVL.

V is TRBV20-1 and J is TRBJ2-7, with D possibly matching TRBD2 (5 bases). Trimming left V 5 bases short and J 3 bases short, with 14 bases between. The CDR3 loop spans 13 amino acids. Germline V lookup: CDR1 DFQATT, CDR2 SNEGSKA (reference sequence). The CDR3 DNA reads TGCAGTGCTGTCGAGGGCCCCTACTACGAGCAGTACTTC. Translated: CSAVEGPYYEQYF.

J is TRBJ1-5 and V is TRBV6-1, with no clear D. V gave up 6 bases and J gave up 3 bases, with 12 bases separating them. CDR3 length equals 14 residues. CDR1 and CDR2 from the germline V gene are MNHNS and SASEGT. The CDR3 here is CASSKGQLNQPQHF. CDR3 DNA sequence: TGTGCCAGCAGCAAAGGGCAGCTCAATCAGCCCCAGCATTTT.

The genes are TRBV7-3 and TRBJ1-6, with unresolved D. Per germline, CDR1 SGHTA and CDR2 FQGTGA. The germline V and J ends were trimmed by 2 bases and 10 bases, with 9 bases remaining between them. The CDR3 covers 13 residues. CDR3 residues: CASSLGLGSPLHF. As DNA, the CDR3 is TGTGCCAGCAGCTTAGGGTTAGGGTCACCCCTCCACTTT.

Points on this clonotype: Its ends do not fully match the called genes, so a read error is possible. The chain combines TRBV25-1 with TRBJ2-7; tentative D call: TRBD2 (5 bases). Germline V gene lookup returns CDR1 MGHDK and CDR2 SYGVNS. The CDR3 runs 13 residues. For the CDR3, the DNA is TGTGCCAGCAGCAAAACACCGGGGTACGATCAGTACTTC. This encodes CASSKTPGYDQYF.

Regarding this clonotype: A read error is possible here, since a much larger clone lies one base away. This rearrangement joins TRBV5-1 to TRBJ1-2, with D tentatively TRBD1 (5 bases). V lost 3 bases, J lost 1 base, and 10 bases lay in between. The CDR3 is 14 amino acids. The germline V gene encodes CDR1 SGHRS and CDR2 YFSETQ. The CDR3 sequence is CASSYRQFNYGYTF. The CDR3 DNA follows: TGCGCCAGCAGCTACAGACAGTTTAACTATGGCTACACCTTC.

This clonotype was detected ten times or more. The CDR3 reads CSASPAGGPEQFF. In nucleotides, the CDR3 is TGCAGTGCTAGTCCAGCGGGGGGTCCTGAGCAGTTCTTC. The rearrangement links TRBV20-1 to TRBJ2-1, with 9 bases identical to TRBD2. J gave up 9 bases and V 3 bases, and 6 bases lay outside the gene matches. CDR3 length: 13 amino acids. Germline CDR1 is DFQATT and CDR2 is SNEGSKA (reference sequence).

The gene calls are TRBV6-2 or TRBV6-3 and TRBJ2-3, with 14 bases lining up with TRBD2. The CDR3 length is 18 residues. V was pared by 0 bases and J by 1 base, with 3 bases of the junction left unmatched. CDR1 is MNHEY, CDR2 SVGEGT, per germline. CDR3 protein: CASSYSTSGGAGTDTQYF. In nucleotides, the CDR3 is TGTGCCAGCAGTTACTCGACTAGCGGGGGGGCCGGCACAGATACGCAGTATTTT.

The V gene is TRBV5-1, the J gene TRBJ1-5; maybe TRBD1 (5 bases). The CDR3 is 16 amino acids. Germline V gene sequence: CDR1 SGHRS, CDR2 YFSETQ. Trimming took off 0 bases at V and 4 bases at J, with 14 bases between the two ends. The CDR3 nucleotides read TGCGCCAGCAGCTTGGGCGCTCGGGACGGGAATCAGCCCCAGCATTTT. Its protein product is CASSLGARDGNQPQHF. Filled out from reference TRBV5-1 and TRBJ1-5, the complete variable domain reads KAGVTQTPRYLIKTRGQQVTLSCSPISGHRSVSWYQQTPGQGLQFLFEYFSETQRNKGNFPGRFSGRQFSNSRSEMNVSTLELGDSALYLCASSLGARDGNQPQHFGDGTRLSIL.

There are a few counts of this clonotype. J is TRBJ2-1 and V is TRBV11-2; D is ambiguous. With 4 bases removed from V and 5 bases from J, the gap between germline ends came to 12 bases. This CDR3 is 14 amino acids long. Per germline, CDR1 SGHAT and CDR2 FQNNGV. In nucleotides, the CDR3 is TGTGCCAGCAGCTCCCTTACAGTGCACAATGAGCAGTTCTTC. This gives the protein CASSSLTVHNEQFF.